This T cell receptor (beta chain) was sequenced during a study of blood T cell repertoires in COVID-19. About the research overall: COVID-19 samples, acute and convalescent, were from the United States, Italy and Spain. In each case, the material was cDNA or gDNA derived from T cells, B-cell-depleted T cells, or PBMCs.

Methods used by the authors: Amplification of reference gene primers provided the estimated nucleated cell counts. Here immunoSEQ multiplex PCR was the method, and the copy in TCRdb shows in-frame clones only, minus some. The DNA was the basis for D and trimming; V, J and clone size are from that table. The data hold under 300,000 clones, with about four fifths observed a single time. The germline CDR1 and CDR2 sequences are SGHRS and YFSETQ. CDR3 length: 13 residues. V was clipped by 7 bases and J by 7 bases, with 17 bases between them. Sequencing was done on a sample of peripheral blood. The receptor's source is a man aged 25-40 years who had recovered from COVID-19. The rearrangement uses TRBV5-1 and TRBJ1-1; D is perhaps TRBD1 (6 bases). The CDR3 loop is CASSRQERIEAFF. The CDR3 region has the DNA TGCGCCAGCTCGCGACAGGAAAGGATTGAAGCTTTCTTT.